This T cell receptor beta chain came from a study of CD8 T cells in Susac syndrome. General study points: The study conceded that relatively few individuals underwent its TCR sequencing and HLA analysis.

RNA amounts of roughly 0.5 to 1 ug underwent reverse transcription with random hexamers. Amplification of TCR beta CDR3 used immunoSEQ multiplex PCR across 54 Vbeta and 13 Jbeta. MiXCR, run by TCRdb on the immunoSEQ multiplex PCR reads, gives a single entry per CDR3 protein. The sample includes 170,000 or so distinct CDR3 sequences, about 94% of them seen just once. Peripheral blood CD8+ and CD4+ T cells were profiled by TCR beta sequencing. Bulk CD8+ and CD4+ cells came from magnetic negative isolation; CD8+ TEMRA by FACS. As to this clonotype: Its antigen is unidentified.

Trimming left V 3 bases short and J 0 bases short, with 5 bases between. CDR1 and CDR2 from the germline V gene are SGHDN and FVKESK. CDR3 length equals 13 residues. Sequencing was performed on CD4+ T cells from PBMCs. The rearrangement links TRBV14 to TRBJ1-1, with D uncertain. This clonotype was sampled from a human donor with multiple sclerosis. The CDR3: CASSQSLNTEAFF. The CDR3 bases are TGTGCCAGCAGCCAGTCACTGAACACTGAAGCTTTCTTT.